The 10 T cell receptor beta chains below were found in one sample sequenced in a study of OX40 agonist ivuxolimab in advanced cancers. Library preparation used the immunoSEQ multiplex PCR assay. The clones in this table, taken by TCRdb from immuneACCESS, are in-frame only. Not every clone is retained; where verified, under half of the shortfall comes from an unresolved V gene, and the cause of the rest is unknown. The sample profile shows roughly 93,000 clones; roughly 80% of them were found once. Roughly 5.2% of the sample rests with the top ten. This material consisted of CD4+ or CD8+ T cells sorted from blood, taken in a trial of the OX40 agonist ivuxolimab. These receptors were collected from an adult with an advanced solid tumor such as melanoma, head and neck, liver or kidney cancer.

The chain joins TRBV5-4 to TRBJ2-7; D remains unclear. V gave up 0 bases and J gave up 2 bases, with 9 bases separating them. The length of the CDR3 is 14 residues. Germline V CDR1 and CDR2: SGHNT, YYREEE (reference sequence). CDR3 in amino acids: CASSLGQRPYEQYF. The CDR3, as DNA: TGTGCCAGCAGCTTGGGTCAGAGACCCTACGAGCAGTACTTC.

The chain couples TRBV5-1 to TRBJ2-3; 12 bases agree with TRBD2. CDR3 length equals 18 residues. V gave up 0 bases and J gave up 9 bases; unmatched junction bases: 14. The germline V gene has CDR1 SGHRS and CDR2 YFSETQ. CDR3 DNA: TGCGCCAGCAGCTTGGGACTAGCGGGGGACCCACGGGTCAACACGCAGTATTTT. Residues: CASSLGLAGDPRVNTQYF. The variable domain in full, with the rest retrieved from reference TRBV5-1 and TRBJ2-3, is KAGVTQTPRYLIKTRGQQVTLSCSPISGHRSVSWYQQTPGQGLQFLFEYFSETQRNKGNFPGRFSGRQFSNSRSEMNVSTLELGDSALYLCASSLGLAGDPRVNTQYFGPGTRLTVL.

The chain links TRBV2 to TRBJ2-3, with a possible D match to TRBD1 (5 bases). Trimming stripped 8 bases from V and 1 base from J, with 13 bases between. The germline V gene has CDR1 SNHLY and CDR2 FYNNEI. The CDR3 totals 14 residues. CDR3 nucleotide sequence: TGTGCCAGCTGTCAGGGAATAGGCACAGATACGCAGTATTTT. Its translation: CASCQGIGTDTQYF. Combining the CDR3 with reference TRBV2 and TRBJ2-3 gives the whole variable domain EPEVTQTPSHQVTQMGQEVILRCVPISNHLYFYWYRQILGQKVEFLVSFYNNEISEKSEIFDDQFSVERPDGSNFTLKIRSTKLEDSAMYFCASCQGIGTDTQYFGPGTRLTVL.

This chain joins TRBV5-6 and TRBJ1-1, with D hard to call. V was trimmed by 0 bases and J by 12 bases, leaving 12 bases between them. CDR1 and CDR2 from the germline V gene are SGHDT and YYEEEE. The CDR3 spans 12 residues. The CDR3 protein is CASSLGGVESFF. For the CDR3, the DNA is TGTGCCAGCAGCTTGGGGGGTGTCGAATCTTTCTTT. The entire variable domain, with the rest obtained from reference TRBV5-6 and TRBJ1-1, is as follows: DAGVTQSPTHLIKTRGQQVTLRCSPKSGHDTVSWYQQALGQGPQFIFQYYEEEERQRGNFPDRFSGHQFPNYSSELNVNALLLGDSALYLCASSLGGVESFFGQGTRLTVV.

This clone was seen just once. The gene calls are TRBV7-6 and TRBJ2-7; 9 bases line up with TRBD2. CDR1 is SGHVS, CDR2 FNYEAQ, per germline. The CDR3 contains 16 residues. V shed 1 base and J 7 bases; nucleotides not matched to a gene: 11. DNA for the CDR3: TGTGCCAGCAGCTTAGACTCAGCGGGGGGTTCTGGAGAGCAGTACTTC. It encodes CASSLDSAGGSGEQYF.

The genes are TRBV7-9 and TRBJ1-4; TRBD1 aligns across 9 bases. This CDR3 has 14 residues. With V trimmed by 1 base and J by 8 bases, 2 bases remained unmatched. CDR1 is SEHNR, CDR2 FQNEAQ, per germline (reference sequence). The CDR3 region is CASSLGTGVEKLFF. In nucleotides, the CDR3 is TGTGCCAGCAGCTTAGGGACAGGGGTGGAAAAACTGTTTTTT. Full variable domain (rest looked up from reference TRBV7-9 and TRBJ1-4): DTGVSQNPRHKITKRGQNVTFRCDPISEHNRLYWYRQTLGQGPEFLTYFQNEAQLEKSRLLSDRFSAERPKGSFSTLEIQRTEQGDSAMYLCASSLGTGVEKLFFGSGTQLSVL.

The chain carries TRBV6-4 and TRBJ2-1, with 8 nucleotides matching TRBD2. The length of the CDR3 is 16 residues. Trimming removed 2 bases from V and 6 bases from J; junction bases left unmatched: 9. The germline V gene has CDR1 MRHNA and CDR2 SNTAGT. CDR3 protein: CASSDTGGLAGNEQFF. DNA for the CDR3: TGTGCCAGCAGTGACACTGGGGGGCTAGCGGGCAATGAGCAGTTCTTC.

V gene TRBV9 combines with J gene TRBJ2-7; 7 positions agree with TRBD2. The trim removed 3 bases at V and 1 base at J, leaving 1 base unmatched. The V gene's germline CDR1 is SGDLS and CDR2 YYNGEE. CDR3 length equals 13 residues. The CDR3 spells CASSGGLSYEQYF. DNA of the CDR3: TGTGCCAGCAGCGGGGGACTATCCTACGAGCAGTACTTC.

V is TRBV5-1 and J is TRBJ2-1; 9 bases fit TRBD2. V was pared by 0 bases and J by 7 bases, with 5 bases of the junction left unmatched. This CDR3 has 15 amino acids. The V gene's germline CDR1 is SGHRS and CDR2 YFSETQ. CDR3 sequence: CASSLVAGVRNEQFF. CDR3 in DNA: TGCGCCAGCAGCTTGGTAGCGGGAGTGAGAAATGAGCAGTTCTTC. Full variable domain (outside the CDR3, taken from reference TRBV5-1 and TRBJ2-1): KAGVTQTPRYLIKTRGQQVTLSCSPISGHRSVSWYQQTPGQGLQFLFEYFSETQRNKGNFPGRFSGRQFSNSRSEMNVSTLELGDSALYLCASSLVAGVRNEQFFGPGTRLTVL.

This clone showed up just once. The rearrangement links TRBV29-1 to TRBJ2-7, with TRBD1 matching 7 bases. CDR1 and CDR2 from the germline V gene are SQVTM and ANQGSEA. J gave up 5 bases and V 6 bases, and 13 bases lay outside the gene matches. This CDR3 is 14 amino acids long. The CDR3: CSVSRRQGEDEQYF. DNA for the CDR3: TGCAGCGTCAGTAGGCGACAGGGCGAAGACGAGCAGTACTTC.